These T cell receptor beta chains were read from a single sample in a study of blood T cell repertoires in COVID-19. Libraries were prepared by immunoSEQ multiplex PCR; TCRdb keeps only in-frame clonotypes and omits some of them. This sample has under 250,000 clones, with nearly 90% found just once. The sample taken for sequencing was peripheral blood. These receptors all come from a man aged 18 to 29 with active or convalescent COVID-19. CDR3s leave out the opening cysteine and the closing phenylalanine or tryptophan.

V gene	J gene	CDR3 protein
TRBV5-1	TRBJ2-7	ASGGPGVGFDEQY
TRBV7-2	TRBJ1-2	AIQMYGYT
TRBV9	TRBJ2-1	ASSAGTSNRISYNEQF
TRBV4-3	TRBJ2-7	ASSQDHGAYEQY
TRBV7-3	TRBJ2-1	ASSLGTSGRVQF
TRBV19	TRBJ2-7	ASSIAGNSYEQY
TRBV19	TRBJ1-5	ASRDSWDQPQH
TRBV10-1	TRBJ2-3	ASSEGRGTQY
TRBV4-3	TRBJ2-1	ASSQEARRNEQF
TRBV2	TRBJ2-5	ASSGPRAETQY
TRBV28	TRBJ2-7	ASNSGPSYEQY
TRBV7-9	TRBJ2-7	ASSPSVYEQY
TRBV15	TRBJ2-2	ATSRIAGGNTGELF
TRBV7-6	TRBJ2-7	ASSLAGAGVLSAEQY
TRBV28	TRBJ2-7	ASSSLYEQY
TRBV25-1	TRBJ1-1	ASRTGGTEAF
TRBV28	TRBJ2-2	ASRPTGTGNTGELF
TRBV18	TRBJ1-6	ASSPKPPNSPLH
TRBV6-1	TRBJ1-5	ASSDWGQASNQPQH
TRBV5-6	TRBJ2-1	ASRPGLAGNNEQF
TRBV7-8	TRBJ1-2	ASSQLGGQGGYNYGYT
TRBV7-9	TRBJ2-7	ASSLGAGRPYEQY
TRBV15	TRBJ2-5	ATSSRNQETQY
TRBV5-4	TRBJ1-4	ASSSPADGQTNEKLF
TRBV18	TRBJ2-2	ASSPKVASGHTGELF
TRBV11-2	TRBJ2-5	ASSPRQVGETQY
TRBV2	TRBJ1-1	ASSAGQRTEAF
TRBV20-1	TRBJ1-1	SASTVPSRGYTEAF
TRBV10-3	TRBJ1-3	AISAGDPTGNTIY
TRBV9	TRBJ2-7	ASSVEGGARYEQY
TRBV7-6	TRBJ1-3	ASSSTGNTIY
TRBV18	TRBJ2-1	ASTGLAGVSGTNEQF
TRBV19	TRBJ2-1	ASSPGTTSYNEQF
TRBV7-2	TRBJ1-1	ASSRDRVGNTEAF
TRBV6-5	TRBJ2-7	ASRKTSGGYEQY